What follows is one T cell receptor (beta chain) and its context. V lost 6 bases and J lost 1, with 13 bases in between. Germline CDR1 SGHAT, CDR2 FQNNGV. The CDR3 has 14 residues. The entry originates in a study of technical replicates of blood from several donors. TCRdb's table, derived via immunoSEQ multiplex PCR, lists solely in-frame clones and lacks some. Of tens of thousands of clones listed, more than 90% are singletons. The sample comprised T cells isolated from PBMCs. This chain joins TRBV11-2 and TRBJ2-7; perhaps TRBD2 as D (5 bases). The TCR was taken from a human donor in good health. The CDR3 DNA reads as TGTGCCAGCAGAGGTTTCGGAGGATCCTACGAGCAGTACTTC. Amino acids: CASRGFGGSYEQYF.